This is a list of T cell receptor beta chains from one sample in a study of blood T cell repertoires in COVID-19. TCRdb's copy holds only in-frame clones and misses some; the assay was immunoSEQ multiplex PCR. This table has 50,000 to 65,000 clones, 65% to 90% appearing once. Sequenced material: peripheral blood. Receptors originate from a man in his fifties or sixties with acute or convalescent COVID-19. Each CDR3 is given with its conserved first and last residue. A D gene is named only where the DNA matches it firmly. Some rows mark clone size as missing; the rest say once, few, many or name a class of expanded clone.

d_gene | abundance | j_gene | v_gene | CDR3nt | CDR3aa
NA | few | TRBJ2-7 | TRBV19 | TGTGCCAGTAGCCGGGGCGGGATAGGCACCGAGCAGTACTTC | CASSRGGIGTEQYF
TRBD1 | NA | TRBJ1-2 | TRBV7-2 | TGTGCCAGCAGCTTAGCCCGGACAGGGTCTGGCTACACCTTC | CASSLARTGSGYTF
TRBD1 | NA | TRBJ1-1 | TRBV29-1 | TGCAGCGCCCTGGGACAGATGAACACTGAAGCTTTCTTT | CSALGQMNTEAFF
NA | NA | TRBJ1-5 | TRBV14 | TGTGCCAGCAGCCAGGGCGTACGGCAGCCCCAGCATTTT | CASSQGVRQPQHF
NA | NA | TRBJ2-5 | TRBV27 | TGTGCCAGCAGTTTAGTGGGCCGGGAGACCCAGTACTTC | CASSLVGRETQYF
TRBD2 | NA | TRBJ2-5 | TRBV7-2 | TGTGCCAGCAGCCCAGACCTACTAGCGGGGGTGGAGACCCAGTACTTC | CASSPDLLAGVETQYF
NA | few | TRBJ2-7 | TRBV5-1 | TGCGCCAGCAGCCAAGACAACGAGCAGTACTTC | CASSQDNEQYF
TRBD1 | NA | TRBJ1-6 | TRBV19 | TGTGCCAGTAGTTCCAATACAGGGGGTAATTCACCCCTCCACTTT | CASSSNTGGNSPLHF
NA | NA | TRBJ2-4 | TRBV5-1 | TGCGCCAGCAGCTTGGGGCAGGGACTAGCCAAAAACATTCAGTACTTC | CASSLGQGLAKNIQYF
NA | few | TRBJ2-7 | TRBV19 | TGTGCCAGTAGTATTATCGCAGGAACCTACGAGCAGTACTTC | CASSIIAGTYEQYF
NA | NA | TRBJ1-2 | TRBV6-2/TRBV6-3 | TGTGCCAGCAGCCTAGCCACGACAGCTGCCTATGGCTACACCTTC | CASSLATTAAYGYTF
NA | NA | TRBJ2-3 | TRBV28 | TGTGCCAGCAGTTACCCGGGGATAGATACGCAGTATTTT | CASSYPGIDTQYF